This T cell receptor (beta chain) emerged from a study of neurological immune-mediated disorders. This clonotype was picked up many times. Germline V lookup: CDR1 SGHRS, CDR2 YFSETQ. CDR3 length: 15 residues. V lost 2 bases to trimming and J lost 5 bases, with 11 bases between them. TCRdb reanalysed the 5' RACE reads using MiXCR and keeps one entry per CDR3 protein. The sample lists tens of thousands of distinct CDR3 sequences, roughly 3.2% occurring once. The sequenced sample was PBMCs. The chain links TRBV5-1 to TRBJ1-6; the D gene is possibly TRBD1 (6 bases). This sequence originates from a man aged 35-49 years with multiple sclerosis. CDR3 loop: CASSFSQGNNSPLHF. CDR3 in DNA: TGCGCCAGCAGCTTTTCACAGGGTAATAATTCACCCCTCCACTTT.